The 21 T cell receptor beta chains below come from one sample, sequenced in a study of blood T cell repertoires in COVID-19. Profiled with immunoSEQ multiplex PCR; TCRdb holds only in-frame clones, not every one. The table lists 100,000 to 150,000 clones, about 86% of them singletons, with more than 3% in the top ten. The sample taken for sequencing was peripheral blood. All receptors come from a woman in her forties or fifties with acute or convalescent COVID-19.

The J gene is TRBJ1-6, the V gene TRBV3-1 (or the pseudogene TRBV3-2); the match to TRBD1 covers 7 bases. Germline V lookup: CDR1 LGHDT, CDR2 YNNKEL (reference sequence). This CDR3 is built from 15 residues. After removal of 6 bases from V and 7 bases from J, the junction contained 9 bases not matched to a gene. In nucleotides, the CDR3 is TGTGCCAGCAGGGAAGCCGGGACAGTCAATTCACCCCTCCACTTT. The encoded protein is CASREAGTVNSPLHF.

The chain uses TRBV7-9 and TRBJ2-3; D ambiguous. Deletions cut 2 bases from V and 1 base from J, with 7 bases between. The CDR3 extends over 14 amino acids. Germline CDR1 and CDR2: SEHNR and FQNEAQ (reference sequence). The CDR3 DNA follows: TGTGCCAGCAGCTTAACTCTTGGCACAGATACGCAGTATTTT. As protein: CASSLTLGTDTQYF.

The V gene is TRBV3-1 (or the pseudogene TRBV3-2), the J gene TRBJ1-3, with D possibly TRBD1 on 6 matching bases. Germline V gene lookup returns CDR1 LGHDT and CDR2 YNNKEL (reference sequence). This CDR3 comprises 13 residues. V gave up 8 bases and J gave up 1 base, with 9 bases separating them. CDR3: CASGDRSGNTIYF. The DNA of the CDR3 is TGTGCCAGCGGAGACAGGTCTGGAAACACCATATATTTT.

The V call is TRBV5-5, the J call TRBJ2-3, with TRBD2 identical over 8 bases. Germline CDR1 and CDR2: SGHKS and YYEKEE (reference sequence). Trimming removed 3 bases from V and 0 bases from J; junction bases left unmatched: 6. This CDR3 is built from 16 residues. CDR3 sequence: CASSSLAGQSTDTQYF. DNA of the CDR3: TGTGCCAGCAGCTCATTAGCGGGGCAAAGCACAGATACGCAGTATTTT.

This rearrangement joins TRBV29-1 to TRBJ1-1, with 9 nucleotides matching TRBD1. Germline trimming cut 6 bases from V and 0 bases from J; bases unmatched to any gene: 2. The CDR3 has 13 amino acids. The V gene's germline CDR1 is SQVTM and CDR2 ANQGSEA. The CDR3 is CSVWDRVNTEAFF. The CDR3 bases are TGCAGCGTCTGGGACAGGGTGAACACTGAAGCTTTCTTT.

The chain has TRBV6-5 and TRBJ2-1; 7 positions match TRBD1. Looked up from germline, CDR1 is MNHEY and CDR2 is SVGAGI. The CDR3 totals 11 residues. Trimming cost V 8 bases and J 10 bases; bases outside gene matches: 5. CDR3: CASSTGYEQFF. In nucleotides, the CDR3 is TGTGCCAGCTCGACAGGGTACGAGCAGTTCTTC.

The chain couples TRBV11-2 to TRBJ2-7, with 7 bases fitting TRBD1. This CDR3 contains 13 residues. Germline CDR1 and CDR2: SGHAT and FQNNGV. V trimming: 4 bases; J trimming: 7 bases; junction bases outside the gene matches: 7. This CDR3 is CASSSPQGFEQYF. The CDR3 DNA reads TGTGCCAGCAGCTCGCCACAGGGGTTTGAGCAGTACTTC.

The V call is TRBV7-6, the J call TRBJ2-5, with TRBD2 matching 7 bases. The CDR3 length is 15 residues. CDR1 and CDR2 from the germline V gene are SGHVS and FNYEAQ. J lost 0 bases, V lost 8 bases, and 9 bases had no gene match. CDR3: CASGRVAANQETQYF. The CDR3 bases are TGTGCCAGCGGGAGGGTAGCGGCCAACCAAGAGACCCAGTACTTC.

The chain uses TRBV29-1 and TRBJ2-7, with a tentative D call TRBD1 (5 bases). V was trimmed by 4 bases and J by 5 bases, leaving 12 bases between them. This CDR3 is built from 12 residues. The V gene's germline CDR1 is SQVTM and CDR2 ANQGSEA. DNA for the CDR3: TGCAGCGTTGTCAGGGCTTCCGACGAGCAGTACTTC. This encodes CSVVRASDEQYF.

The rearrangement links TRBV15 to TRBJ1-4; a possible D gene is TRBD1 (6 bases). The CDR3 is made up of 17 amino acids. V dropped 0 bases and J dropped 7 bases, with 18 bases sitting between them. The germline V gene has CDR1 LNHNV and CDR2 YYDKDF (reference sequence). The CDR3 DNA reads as TGTGCCACCAGCAGAGATAGATTACAGGGTTTTCGTGAAAAACTGTTTTTT. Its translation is CATSRDRLQGFREKLFF.

The DNA of the CDR3 is TGTGCCAGCAGCCCCGACAGGGGGGAAAAACTGTTTTTT. Translated: CASSPDRGEKLFF. The chain joins TRBV5-4 to TRBJ1-4, with 9 positions matching TRBD1. Germline assignment: CDR1 SGHNT and CDR2 YYREEE (reference sequence). V was clipped by 4 bases and J by 8 bases; unmatched bases: 3. The CDR3 sequence is 13 residues long. Drawing the rest from reference TRBV5-4 and TRBJ1-4, the complete variable domain is ETGVTQSPTHLIKTRGQQVTLRCSSQSGHNTVSWYQQALGQGPQFIFQYYREEENGRGNFPPRFSGLQFPNYSSELNVNALELDDSALYLCASSPDRGEKLFFGSGTQLSVL.

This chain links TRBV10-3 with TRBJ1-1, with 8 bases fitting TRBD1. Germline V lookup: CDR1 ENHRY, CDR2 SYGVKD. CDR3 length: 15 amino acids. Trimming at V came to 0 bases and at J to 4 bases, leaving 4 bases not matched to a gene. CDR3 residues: CAISESRQGRTEAFF. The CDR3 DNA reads TGTGCCATCAGTGAGTCCCGACAGGGGCGCACTGAAGCTTTCTTT.

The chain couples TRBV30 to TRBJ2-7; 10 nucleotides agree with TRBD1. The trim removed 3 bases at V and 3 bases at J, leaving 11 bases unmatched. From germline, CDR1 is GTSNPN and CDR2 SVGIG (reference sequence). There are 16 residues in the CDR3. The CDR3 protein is CAWRDIMGQGNYEQYF. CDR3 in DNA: TGTGCCTGGAGAGATATTATGGGACAGGGGAACTACGAGCAGTACTTC. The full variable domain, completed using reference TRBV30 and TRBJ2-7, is SQTIHQWPATLVQPVGSPLSLECTVEGTSNPNLYWYRQAAGRGLQLLFYSVGIGQISSEVPQNLSASRPQDRQFILSSKKLLLSDSGFYLCAWRDIMGQGNYEQYFGPGTRLTVT.

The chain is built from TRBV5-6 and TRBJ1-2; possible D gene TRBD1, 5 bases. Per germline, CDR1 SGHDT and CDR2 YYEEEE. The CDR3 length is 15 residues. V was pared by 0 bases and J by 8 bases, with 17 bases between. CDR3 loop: CASSLVQGIVKGYTF. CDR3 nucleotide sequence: TGTGCCAGCAGCTTGGTGCAGGGTATCGTCAAAGGCTACACCTTC.

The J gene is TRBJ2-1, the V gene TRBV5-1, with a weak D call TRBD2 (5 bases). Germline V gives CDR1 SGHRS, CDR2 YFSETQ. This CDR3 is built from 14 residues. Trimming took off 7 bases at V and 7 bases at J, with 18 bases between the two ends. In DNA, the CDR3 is TGCGCCAGCCGTCCCCCCGGGTCGGGGAATGAGCAGTTCTTC. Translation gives CASRPPGSGNEQFF. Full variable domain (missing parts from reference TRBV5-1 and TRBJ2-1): KAGVTQTPRYLIKTRGQQVTLSCSPISGHRSVSWYQQTPGQGLQFLFEYFSETQRNKGNFPGRFSGRQFSNSRSEMNVSTLELGDSALYLCASRPPGSGNEQFFGPGTRLTVL.

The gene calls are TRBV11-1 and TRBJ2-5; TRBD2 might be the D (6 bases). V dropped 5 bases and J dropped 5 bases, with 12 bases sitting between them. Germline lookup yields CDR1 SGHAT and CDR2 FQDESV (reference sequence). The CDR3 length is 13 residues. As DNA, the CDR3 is TGTGCCAGCAGCGGGGGGATTGGGGAGACCCAGTACTTC. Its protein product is CASSGGIGETQYF.

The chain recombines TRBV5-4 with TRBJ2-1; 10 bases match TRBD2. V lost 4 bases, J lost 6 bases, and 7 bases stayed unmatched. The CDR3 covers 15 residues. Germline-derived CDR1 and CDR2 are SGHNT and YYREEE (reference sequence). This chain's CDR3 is CASSLPSGSTNEQFF. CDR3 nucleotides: TGTGCCAGCAGCCTTCCTAGCGGGAGTACCAATGAGCAGTTCTTC.

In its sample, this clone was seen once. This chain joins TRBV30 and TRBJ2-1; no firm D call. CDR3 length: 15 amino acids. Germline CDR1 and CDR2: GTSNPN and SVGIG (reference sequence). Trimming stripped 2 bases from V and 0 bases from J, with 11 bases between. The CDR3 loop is CAWSRLLSSYNEQFF. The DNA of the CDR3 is TGTGCCTGGAGTCGACTCTTGAGCTCCTACAATGAGCAGTTCTTC.

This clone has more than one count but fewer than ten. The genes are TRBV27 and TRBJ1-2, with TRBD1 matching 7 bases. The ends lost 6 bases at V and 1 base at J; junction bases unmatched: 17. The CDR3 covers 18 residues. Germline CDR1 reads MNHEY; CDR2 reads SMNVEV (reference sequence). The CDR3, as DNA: TGTGCCAGCAGCAAAGACAGGGTCGCCGTGGGGCTTAACTATGGCTACACCTTC. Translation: CASSKDRVAVGLNYGYTF.

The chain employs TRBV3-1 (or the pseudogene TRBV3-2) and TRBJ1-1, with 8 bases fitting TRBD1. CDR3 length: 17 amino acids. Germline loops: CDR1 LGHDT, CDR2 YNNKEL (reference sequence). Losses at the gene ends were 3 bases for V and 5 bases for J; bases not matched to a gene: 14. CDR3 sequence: CASSHPLSRTGGTEAFF. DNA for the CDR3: TGTGCCAGCAGCCATCCACTTAGTCGTACAGGGGGGACTGAAGCTTTCTTT.

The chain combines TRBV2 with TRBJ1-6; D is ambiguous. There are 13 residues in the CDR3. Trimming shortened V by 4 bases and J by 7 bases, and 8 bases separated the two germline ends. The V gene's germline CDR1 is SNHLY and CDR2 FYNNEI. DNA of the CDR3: TGTGCCAGCAGTGGAGGGTTCAATTCACCCCTCCACTTT. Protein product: CASSGGFNSPLHF.